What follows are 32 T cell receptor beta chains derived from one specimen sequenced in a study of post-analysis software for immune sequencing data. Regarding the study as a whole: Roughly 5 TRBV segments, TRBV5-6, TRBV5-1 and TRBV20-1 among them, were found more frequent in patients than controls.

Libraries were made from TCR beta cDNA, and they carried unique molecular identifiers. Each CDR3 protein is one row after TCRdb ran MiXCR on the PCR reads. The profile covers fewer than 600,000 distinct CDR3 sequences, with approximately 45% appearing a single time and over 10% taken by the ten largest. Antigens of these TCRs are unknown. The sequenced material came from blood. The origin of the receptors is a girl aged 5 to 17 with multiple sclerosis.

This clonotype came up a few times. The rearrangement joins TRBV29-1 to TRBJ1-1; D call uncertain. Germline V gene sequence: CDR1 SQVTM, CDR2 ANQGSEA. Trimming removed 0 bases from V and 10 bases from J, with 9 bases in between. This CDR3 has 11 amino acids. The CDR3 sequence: CSVEDPSGAFF. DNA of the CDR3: TGCAGCGTTGAAGATCCGTCGGGAGCTTTCTTT.

This chain's CDR3 is CASSEKLQSRQYF. The CDR3, as DNA: TGTGCCAGCAGTGAAAAGTTACAAAGCCGGCAGTACTTC. The rearrangement uses TRBV6-1 and TRBJ2-5; no reliable D call. CDR3 size: 13 residues. From germline, CDR1 is MNHNS and CDR2 SASEGT. The V gene lost 2 bases and the J gene lost 11 bases, with 15 bases spanning the gap.

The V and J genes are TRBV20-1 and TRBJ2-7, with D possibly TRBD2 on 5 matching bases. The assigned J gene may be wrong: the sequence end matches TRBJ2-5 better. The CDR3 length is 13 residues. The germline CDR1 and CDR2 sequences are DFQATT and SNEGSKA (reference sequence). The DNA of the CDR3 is TGCAGTGCTAGGGAGGAACCAAGAGAGACCCAGTACTTC. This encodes CSAREEPRETQYF.

CDR3 sequence reads: CASSARPGTSGSNEQFF. CDR3 DNA: TGTGCCAGCAGCGCAAGACCCGGGACTAGCGGGAGTAATGAGCAGTTCTTC. The chain has TRBV11-2 and TRBJ2-1, with 14 bases that match TRBD2. This CDR3 has 17 amino acids. CDR1 and CDR2 from the germline V gene are SGHAT and FQNNGV. After removal of 5 bases from V and 7 bases from J, the junction contained 10 bases not matched to a gene.

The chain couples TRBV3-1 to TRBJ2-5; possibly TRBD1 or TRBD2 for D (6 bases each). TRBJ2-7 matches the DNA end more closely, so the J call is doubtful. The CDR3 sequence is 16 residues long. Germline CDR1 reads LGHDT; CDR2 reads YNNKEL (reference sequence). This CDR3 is CASRGRGQKNTYEQYF. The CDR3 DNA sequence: TGTGCCAGCAGGGGACGGGGGCAGAAGAACACCTACGAGCAGTACTTC.

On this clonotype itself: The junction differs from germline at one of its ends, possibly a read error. DNA for the CDR3: TGTGCCAGCAGCTTAGGGACTAACGTGCACGAGCAGTACTTC. Encoded protein: CASSLGTNVHEQYF. The chain is built from TRBV12-3 or TRBV12-4 and TRBJ2-7; 7 nucleotides align to TRBD2. The CDR3 covers 14 residues.

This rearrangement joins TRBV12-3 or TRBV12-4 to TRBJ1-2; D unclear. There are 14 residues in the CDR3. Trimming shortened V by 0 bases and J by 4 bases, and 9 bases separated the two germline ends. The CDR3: CASSLAPAIYGYTF. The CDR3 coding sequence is TGTGCCAGCAGTTTAGCGCCGGCAATCTATGGCTACACCTTC.

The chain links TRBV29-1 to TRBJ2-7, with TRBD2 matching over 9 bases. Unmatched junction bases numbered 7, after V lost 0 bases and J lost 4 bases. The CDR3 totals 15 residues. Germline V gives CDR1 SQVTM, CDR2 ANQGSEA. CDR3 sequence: CSVEERGGSAYEQYF. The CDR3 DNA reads TGCAGCGTTGAAGAGCGGGGGGGTAGCGCGTACGAGCAGTACTTC.

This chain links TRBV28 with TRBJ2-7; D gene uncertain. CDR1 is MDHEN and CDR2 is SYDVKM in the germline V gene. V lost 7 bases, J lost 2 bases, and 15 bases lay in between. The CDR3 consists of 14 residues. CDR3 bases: TGTGCCAGCACTCCCTTGGCCTCAGCCTACGAGCAGTACTTC. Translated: CASTPLASAYEQYF. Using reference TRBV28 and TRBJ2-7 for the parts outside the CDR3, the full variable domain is DVKVTQSSRYLVKRTGEKVFLECVQDMDHENMFWYRQDPGLGLRLIYFSYDVKMKEKGDIPEGYSVSREKKERFSLILESASTNQTSMYLCASTPLASAYEQYFGPGTRLTVT.

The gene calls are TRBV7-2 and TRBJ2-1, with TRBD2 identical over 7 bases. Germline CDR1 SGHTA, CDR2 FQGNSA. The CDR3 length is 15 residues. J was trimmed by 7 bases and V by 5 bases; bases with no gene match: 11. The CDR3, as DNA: TGTGCCAGCAGCACCCCTAGCGGCAGGAAAAATGAGCAGTTCTTC. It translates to CASSTPSGRKNEQFF.

The CDR3 DNA sequence: TGTGCCAGCAGTTGGGGGACTAGCAGCTACGAGCAGTACTTC. Its protein product is CASSWGTSSYEQYF. This chain connects TRBV7-2 to TRBJ2-7; the match to TRBD2 covers 9 bases. V lost 6 bases to trimming and J lost 3 bases; unmatched junction nucleotides: 6. Germline CDR1 and CDR2: SGHTA and FQGNSA. This CDR3 has 14 amino acids.

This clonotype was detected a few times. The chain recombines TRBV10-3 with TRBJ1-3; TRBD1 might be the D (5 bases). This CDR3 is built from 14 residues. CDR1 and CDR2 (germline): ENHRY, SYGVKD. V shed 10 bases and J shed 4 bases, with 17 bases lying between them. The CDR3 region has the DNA TGTGCCACCTCCCTCCAGGGTTACGGAAACACCATATATTTT. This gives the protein CATSLQGYGNTIYF.

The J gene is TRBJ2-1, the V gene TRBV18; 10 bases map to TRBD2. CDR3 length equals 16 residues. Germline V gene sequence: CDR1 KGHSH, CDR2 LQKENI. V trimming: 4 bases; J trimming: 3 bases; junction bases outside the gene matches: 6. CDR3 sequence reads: CASSRPSGSFYNEQFF. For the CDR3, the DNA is TGTGCCAGCTCACGCCCTAGCGGGAGTTTCTACAATGAGCAGTTCTTC.

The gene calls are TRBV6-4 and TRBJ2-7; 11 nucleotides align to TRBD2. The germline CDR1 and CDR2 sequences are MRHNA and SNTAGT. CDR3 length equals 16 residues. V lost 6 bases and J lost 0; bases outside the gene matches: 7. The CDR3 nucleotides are TGTGCCAGCAGGGAAGAGACTAGCGGGAACTCCTACGAGCAGTACTTC. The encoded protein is CASREETSGNSYEQYF.

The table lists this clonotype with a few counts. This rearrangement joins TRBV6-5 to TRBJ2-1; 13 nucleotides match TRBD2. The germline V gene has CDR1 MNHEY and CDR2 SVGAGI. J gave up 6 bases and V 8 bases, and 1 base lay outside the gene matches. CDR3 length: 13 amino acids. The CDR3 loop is CASRTSGSNEQFF. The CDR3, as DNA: TGTGCCAGCCGGACTAGCGGGAGCAATGAGCAGTTCTTC.

This CDR3 reads CSTQKAGPSYEQYF. The CDR3 DNA sequence: TGCAGTACCCAGAAGGCGGGGCCCTCCTACGAGCAGTACTTC. The J gene is TRBJ2-7, the V gene TRBV20-1; TRBD2 is a possible D gene (6 bases). The length of the CDR3 is 14 residues. V gave up 8 bases and J gave up 0 bases, with 17 bases separating them. CDR1 DFQATT and CDR2 SNEGSKA come from the germline V gene (reference sequence).

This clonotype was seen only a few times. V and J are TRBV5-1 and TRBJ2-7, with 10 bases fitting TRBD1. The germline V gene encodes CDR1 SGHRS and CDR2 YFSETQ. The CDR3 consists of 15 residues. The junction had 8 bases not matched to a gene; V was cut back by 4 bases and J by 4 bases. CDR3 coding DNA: TGCGCCAGCAGCCCAGGGACAGGGGATGAGTACGAGCAGTACTTC. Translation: CASSPGTGDEYEQYF.

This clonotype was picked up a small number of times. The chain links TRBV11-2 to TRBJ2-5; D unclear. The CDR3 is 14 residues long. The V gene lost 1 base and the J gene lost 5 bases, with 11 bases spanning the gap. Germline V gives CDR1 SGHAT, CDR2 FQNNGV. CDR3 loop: CASSLVAASETQYF. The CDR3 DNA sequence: TGTGCCAGCAGCTTAGTCGCAGCGAGCGAGACCCAGTACTTC.

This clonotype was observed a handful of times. In nucleotides, the CDR3 is TGTGCCAGCAGCCAAGACATCCTAGCGGGAGTTTACAATGAGCAGTTCTTC. Translating it yields CASSQDILAGVYNEQFF. The rearrangement uses TRBV4-2 and TRBJ2-1; 10 bases map to TRBD2. This CDR3 is 17 amino acids long. Trimming cost V 0 bases and J 4 bases; bases outside gene matches: 6. Looked up from germline, CDR1 is LGHNA and CDR2 is YNFKEQ.

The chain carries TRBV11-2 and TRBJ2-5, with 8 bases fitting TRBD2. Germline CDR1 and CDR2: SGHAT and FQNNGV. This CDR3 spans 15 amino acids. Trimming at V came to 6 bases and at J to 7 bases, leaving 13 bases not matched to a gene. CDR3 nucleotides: TGTGCCAGCAGTGGTAGCGGGAACTGGGGTGGGACCCAGTACTTC. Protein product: CASSGSGNWGGTQYF.

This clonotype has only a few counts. The CDR3 region has the DNA TGTGCCAGCAGTTACCGGGACTATTCCTACGAGCAGTACTTC. Protein sequence: CASSYRDYSYEQYF. This sequence joins TRBV6-2 or TRBV6-3 and TRBJ2-7; TRBD2 matches at 7 bases. The CDR3 is 14 residues long. V was pared by 2 bases and J by 1 base, with 2 bases of the junction left unmatched. In germline, CDR1 is MNHEY, CDR2 SVGEGT.

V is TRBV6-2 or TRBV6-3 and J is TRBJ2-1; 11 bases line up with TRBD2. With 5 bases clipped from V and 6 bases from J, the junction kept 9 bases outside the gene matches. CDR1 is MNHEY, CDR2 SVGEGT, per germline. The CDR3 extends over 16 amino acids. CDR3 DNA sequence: TGTGCCAGCAGTCCCCTCCCGGGACTAGCGGCCAATGAGCAGTTCTTC. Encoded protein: CASSPLPGLAANEQFF.

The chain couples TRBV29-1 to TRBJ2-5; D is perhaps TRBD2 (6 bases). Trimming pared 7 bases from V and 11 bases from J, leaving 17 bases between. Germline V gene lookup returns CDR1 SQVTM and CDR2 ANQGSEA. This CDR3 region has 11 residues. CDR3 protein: CSAKEGAEQYF. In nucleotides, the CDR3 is TGCAGCGCCAAGGAGGGCGCTGAGCAGTACTTC.

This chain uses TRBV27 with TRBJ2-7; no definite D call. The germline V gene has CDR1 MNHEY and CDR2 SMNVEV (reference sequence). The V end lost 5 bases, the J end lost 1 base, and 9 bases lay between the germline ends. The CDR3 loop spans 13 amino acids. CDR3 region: CASSTTSSYEQYF. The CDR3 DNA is TGTGCCAGCAGTACTACCAGTTCCTACGAGCAGTACTTC.

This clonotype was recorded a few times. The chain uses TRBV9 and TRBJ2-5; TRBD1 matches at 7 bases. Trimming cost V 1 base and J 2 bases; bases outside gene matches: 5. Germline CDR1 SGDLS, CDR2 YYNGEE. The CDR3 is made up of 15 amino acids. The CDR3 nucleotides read TGTGCCAGCAGCGTAACGACAGGGAAGCAAGAGACCCAGTACTTC. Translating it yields CASSVTTGKQETQYF. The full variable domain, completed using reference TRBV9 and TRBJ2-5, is DSGVTQTPKHLITATGQRVTLRCSPRSGDLSVYWYQQSLDQGLQFLIQYYNGEERAKGNILERFSAQQFPDLHSELNLSSLELGDSALYFCASSVTTGKQETQYFGPGTRLLVL.

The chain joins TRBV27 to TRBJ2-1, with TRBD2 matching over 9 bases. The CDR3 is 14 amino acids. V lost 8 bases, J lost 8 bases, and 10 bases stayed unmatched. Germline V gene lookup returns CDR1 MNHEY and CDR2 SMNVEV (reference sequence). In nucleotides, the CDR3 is TGTGCCAGCTGGGTAGCGGGAGTGGGCGATGAGCAGTTCTTC. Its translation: CASWVAGVGDEQFF.

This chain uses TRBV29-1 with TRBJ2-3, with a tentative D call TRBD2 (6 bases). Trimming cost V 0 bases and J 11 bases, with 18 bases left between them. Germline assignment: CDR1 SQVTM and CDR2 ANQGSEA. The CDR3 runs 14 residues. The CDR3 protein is CSVEEAGFYNEQYF. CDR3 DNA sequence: TGCAGCGTTGAAGAGGCGGGATTCTACAATGAGCAGTATTTT.

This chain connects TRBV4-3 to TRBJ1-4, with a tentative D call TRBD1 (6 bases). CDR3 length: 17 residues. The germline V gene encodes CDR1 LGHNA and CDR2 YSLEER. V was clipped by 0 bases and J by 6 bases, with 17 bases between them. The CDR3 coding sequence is TGCGCCAGCAGCCAAGATCTTTCGGGGGGCGGGGATGAAAAACTGTTTTTT. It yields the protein CASSQDLSGGGDEKLFF.

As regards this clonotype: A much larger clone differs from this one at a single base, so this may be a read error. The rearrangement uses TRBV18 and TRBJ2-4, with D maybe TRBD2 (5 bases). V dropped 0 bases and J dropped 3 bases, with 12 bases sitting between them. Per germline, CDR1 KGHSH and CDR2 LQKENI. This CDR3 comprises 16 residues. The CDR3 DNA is TGTGCCAGCTCACCACCGTCTATACTAGTCAAAAACATTCAGTACTTC. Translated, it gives CASSPPSILVKNIQYF.

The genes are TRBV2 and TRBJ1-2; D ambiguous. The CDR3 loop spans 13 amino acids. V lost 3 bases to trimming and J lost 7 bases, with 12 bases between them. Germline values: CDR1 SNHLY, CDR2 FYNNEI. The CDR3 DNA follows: TGTGCCAGCAGTGAGACTCGGTCACGTGGCTACACCTTC. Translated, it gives CASSETRSRGYTF.

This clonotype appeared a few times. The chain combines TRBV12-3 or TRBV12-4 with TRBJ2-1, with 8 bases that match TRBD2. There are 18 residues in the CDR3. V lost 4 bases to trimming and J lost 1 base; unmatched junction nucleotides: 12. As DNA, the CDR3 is TGTGCCAGCAGTTCCCGGGGACTCGGGAGGGGGTCCTACAATGAGCAGTTCTTC. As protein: CASSSRGLGRGSYNEQFF.

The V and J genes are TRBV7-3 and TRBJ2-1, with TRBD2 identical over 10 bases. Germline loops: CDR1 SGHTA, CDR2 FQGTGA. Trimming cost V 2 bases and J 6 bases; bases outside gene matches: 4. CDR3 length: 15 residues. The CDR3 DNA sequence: TGTGCCAGCAGCTTAGCTAGCGGGAGTTGCAATGAGCAGTTCTTC. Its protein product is CASSLASGSCNEQFF.